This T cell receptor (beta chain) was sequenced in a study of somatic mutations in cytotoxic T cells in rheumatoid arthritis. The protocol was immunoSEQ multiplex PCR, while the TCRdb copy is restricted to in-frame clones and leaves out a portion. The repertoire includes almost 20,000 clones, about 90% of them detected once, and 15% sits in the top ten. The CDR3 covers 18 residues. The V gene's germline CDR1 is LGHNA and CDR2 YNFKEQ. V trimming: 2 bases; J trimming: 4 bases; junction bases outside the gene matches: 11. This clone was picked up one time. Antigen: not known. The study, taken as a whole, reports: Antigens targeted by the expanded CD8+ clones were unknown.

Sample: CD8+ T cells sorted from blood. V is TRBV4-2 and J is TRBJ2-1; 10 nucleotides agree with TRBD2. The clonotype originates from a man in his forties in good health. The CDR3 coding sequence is TGTGCCAGCAGCCAACTAGGTGGTCTAGCGGGAGTGTACAATGAGCAGTTCTTC. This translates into CASSQLGGLAGVYNEQFF.